This TCR beta chain was obtained from a study of T cell changes during pregnancy in multiple sclerosis (dated by TCRdb to the late 2010s). Notes on the research overall: The study examined how the T cell repertoire changed over the course of pregnancy in women with multiple sclerosis.

Preparation of the library involved the immunoSEQ multiplex PCR assay. The table comes from immuneACCESS by way of TCRdb, which keeps in-frame sequences with V and J called. Part of the clones is missing from these tables; in studies checked, under half for an unresolved V gene and the rest for unknown reasons. The table for this sample lists about 49,000 clones; roughly 89% of them were counted only once. The top ten clonotypes cover under 6.5% of the sample. Concerning this clone: No cognate antigen has been identified for it. One base away there is no much larger clone; base qualities are not given.

From a lookup of the germline V gene (reference sequence), CDR1 and CDR2 are LNHNV and YYDKDF. V lost 5 bases and J lost 2 bases, and the count of bases not matched to a germline gene is 4. The CDR3 goes from the cysteine to the phenylalanine over 15 residues. Of the read, only the CDR3 DNA is kept; its 45 bases are in frame from base 1. This chain joins TRBV15 to TRBJ2-3, and 10 bases in between align with TRBD2. The sequence was obtained from a female donor in good health, enrolled as a control in a pregnancy study. Material: peripheral blood, obtained after pregnancy. Here is the DNA: TGTGCCACCAGCCTAGCGGGGGCCCCCACAGATACGCAGTATTTT. Translated, this is CATSLAGAPTDTQYF.